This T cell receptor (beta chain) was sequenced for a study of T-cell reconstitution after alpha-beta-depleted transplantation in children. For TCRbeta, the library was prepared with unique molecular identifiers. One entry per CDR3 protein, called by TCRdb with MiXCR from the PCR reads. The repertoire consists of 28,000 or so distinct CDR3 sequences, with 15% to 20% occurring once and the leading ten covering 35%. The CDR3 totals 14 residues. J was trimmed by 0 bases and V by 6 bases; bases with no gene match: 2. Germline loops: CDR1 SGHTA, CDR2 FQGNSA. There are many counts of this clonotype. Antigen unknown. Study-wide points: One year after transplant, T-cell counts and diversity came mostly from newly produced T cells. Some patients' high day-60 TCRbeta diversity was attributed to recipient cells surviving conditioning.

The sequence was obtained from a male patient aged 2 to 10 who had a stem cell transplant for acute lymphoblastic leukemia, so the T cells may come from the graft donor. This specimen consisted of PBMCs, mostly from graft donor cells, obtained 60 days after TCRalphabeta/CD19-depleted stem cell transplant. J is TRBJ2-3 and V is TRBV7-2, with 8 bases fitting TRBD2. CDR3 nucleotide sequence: TGTGCCAGCAGTCGCGGGGGGAGCACAGATACGCAGTATTTT. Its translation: CASSRGGSTDTQYF. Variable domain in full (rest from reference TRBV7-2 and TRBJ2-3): GAGVSQSPSNKVTEKGKDVELRCDPISGHTALYWYRQSLGQGLEFLIYFQGNSAPDKSGLPSDRFSAERTGGSVSTLTIQRTQQEDSAVYLCASSRGGSTDTQYFGPGTRLTVL.